This T cell receptor (beta chain) was found in a study of Ad26.COV2.S vaccination and SARS-CoV-2 variants. Study background: Participant was drawn from the COV1001 Ad26.COV2.S trial arm. Study-wide findings and caveats: Substantial breadth was reported for post-vaccination spike-specific CD8+ and CD4+ T cells.

The data were produced by immunoSEQ multiplex PCR, yet TCRdb's version contains in-frame clones alone and is incomplete. The data contain roughly 350,000 clones, around 89% of them seen just once; the ten biggest clones take up around 4.5%. In the case of this clone: Its antigen remains unknown.

Sample treatment: approximately 18 received Ad26.COV2.S at low or high dose, single or two shots; several received placebo; per-sample allocation not given. Day 63 following the first vaccine or placebo injection was when the samples were taken. The sample came from a Boston adult aged 18-55 years. Wuhan-strain SARS-CoV-2 spike was expressed by the Ad26 vector that made up the vaccine. Germline V gene sequence: CDR1 SGHRS, CDR2 YFSETQ. Deletions cut 1 base from V and 2 bases from J, with 12 bases between. The length of the CDR3 is 16 residues. Specimen: peripheral blood, collected in a trial of Ad26.COV2.S vaccine versus placebo. The TCR originated in a person aged 18-65 years who received the Ad26.COV2.S COVID-19 vaccine or a placebo. V usage is TRBV5-1 and J usage is TRBJ1-4; D gene ambiguous. CDR3 sequence: CASSLYGDGTNEKLFF. CDR3 DNA sequence: TGCGCCAGCAGCTTGTACGGGGATGGGACTAATGAAAAACTGTTTTTT.